These 2 T cell receptor beta chains share one sample of origin, sequenced in a study of T-cell memory formation after mild COVID-19. TCRdb ran MiXCR on the 5' RACE reads and lists one entry per CDR3 protein. The top ten hold approximately 3.4% of the sample, which has hundreds of thousands of distinct CDR3 sequences, about a sixth seen once. Source material: PBMCs or a T cell subset sorted from them (not recorded which). Source of these receptors: a man aged 18 to 30 who had mild COVID-19 (a few samples of this study predate the infection). Cell type and time point are not known.

The V call is TRBV7-2, the J call TRBJ2-3; D is possibly TRBD1 (6 bases). Germline V CDR1 and CDR2: SGHTA, FQGNSA. This CDR3 spans 12 amino acids. Between the trimmed V and J ends, which lost 5 bases and 11 bases, there was a span of 14 bases. The chain's CDR3 is CASSTTQGQQYF. Written as DNA, the CDR3 is TGTGCCAGCAGCACAACACAGGGACAGCAGTATTTT.

The table lists this clonotype with a few counts. V is TRBV6-2 or TRBV6-3 and J is TRBJ1-5; maybe TRBD1 (6 bases). CDR1 is MNHEY and CDR2 is SVGEGT in the germline V gene. The CDR3 runs 13 residues. The V gene lost 7 bases and the J gene lost 9 bases, with 16 bases spanning the gap. The CDR3 region has the DNA TGTGCCAGCACTCGTGGGGGCCGCGGGCCCCAGCATTTT. Amino acid sequence: CASTRGGRGPQHF.